The subject of this entry is one T cell receptor beta chain. The antigen is not known. Germline V gene sequence: CDR1 SGHRS, CDR2 YFSETQ. Trimming took 1 base from V and 6 from J, leaving 11 bases between them. CDR3 size: 14 residues. Sample barcodes and UMIs were carried by the TCR alpha and TCR beta cDNA libraries that 5'RACE generated with constant-segment primers. A single record per CDR3 protein comes from TCRdb applying MiXCR to the 5' RACE reads. The table includes hundreds of thousands of distinct CDR3 sequences, about 24% detected once. The data originate from a study of T-cell memory formation after mild COVID-19. Study observations and caveats: The main location of contracting CD4+ clones was CM and EM, and that of contracting CD8+ clones was EMRA.

The TCR sequence derives from an adult woman who had mild COVID-19 (a few samples of this study predate the infection). Cell type and time point are not known. The chain combines TRBV5-1 with TRBJ2-1; D is possibly TRBD1 (6 bases). The sequenced sample was PBMCs or a T cell subset sorted from them (not recorded which). CDR3 sequence (DNA): TGCGCCAGCAGCTTGCGGACAGTCGGCAATGAGCAGTTCTTC. Residues: CASSLRTVGNEQFF. Supplemented by reference TRBV5-1 and TRBJ2-1, the full variable domain reads KAGVTQTPRYLIKTRGQQVTLSCSPISGHRSVSWYQQTPGQGLQFLFEYFSETQRNKGNFPGRFSGRQFSNSRSEMNVSTLELGDSALYLCASSLRTVGNEQFFGPGTRLTVL.